Listed below are T cell receptor beta chains from one sample, sequenced in a study of T cells in Graves' hyperthyroidism and ophthalmopathy. TCRdb re-derived calls from the multiplex PCR reads in MiXCR, one entry per CDR3 protein. The data contain some 490,000 distinct CDR3 sequences, 16% of them singletons. The sample was blood. The receptor source for this set is a woman in her twenties or thirties with Graves' ophthalmopathy. The CDR3 runs from the conserved cysteine through the conserved F or W. D genes are given only for firm matches. Size tells how often a clone was seen (once, few, many) or the class of an expanded clone, and some rows leave it out.

d_call	v_call	cdr3_length	j_call	clone_size	cdr3_nt	cdr3_aa
NA	TRBV7-2	13	TRBJ1-4	few	TGTGCCAGCAGCTTATCGGGTTGGGCCGCATTGTTTTTT	CASSLSGWAALFF
NA	TRBV28	12	TRBJ1-2	few	TGTGCCAGCAGTTCGACCCATCGGAGCTACACCTTC	CASSSTHRSYTF
NA	TRBV11-2	15	TRBJ2-7	few	TGTGCCAGCAGGTTCGCCGGGCAAATTGGCTACGAGCAGTACTTC	CASRFAGQIGYEQYF
NA	TRBV11-2	15	TRBJ1-1	many	TGTGCCAGCAGCCCTCGGGACAAAGGGCGCTCTGAAGCTTTCTTT	CASSPRDKGRSEAFF
TRBD1	TRBV20-1	13	TRBJ2-7	many	TGCAGTGCTAACGACGGGGACAGCTACGAGCAGTACTTC	CSANDGDSYEQYF
TRBD1	TRBV7-2	14	TRBJ2-4	many	TGTGCCAGCAGCCCAGACAGGGGGTGGAACATTCAGTACTTC	CASSPDRGWNIQYF
TRBD1	TRBV11-2	14	TRBJ2-2	few	TGTGCCAGCAGCCTTGACAGGGCGGCCGGGGAGCTGTTTTTT	CASSLDRAAGELFF
NA	TRBV18	14	TRBJ2-5	many	TGTGCCAGCTCACCAACAGGGCTGGGAGAGACCCAGTACTTC	CASSPTGLGETQYF
NA	TRBV5-1	15	TRBJ2-1	NA	TGCGCCAGCAGCTTAGCGGAACCGACCTACAATGAGCAGTTCTTC	CASSLAEPTYNEQFF
TRBD2	TRBV20-1	14	TRBJ2-3	many	TGCAGTGCCCTGAATCGGGGGGGGGCCGATACGCAGTATTTT	CSALNRGGADTQYF
TRBD1	TRBV6-1	14	TRBJ2-1	few	TGTGCCAGCAGTAACAGGGGGCAATACAATGAGCAGTTCTTC	CASSNRGQYNEQFF
TRBD2	TRBV20-1	14	TRBJ2-5	many	TGCAGTGCTTCCCGACTAGCGGGAGAAGAGACCCAGTACTTC	CSASRLAGEETQYF
TRBD2	TRBV12-3/TRBV12-4	12	TRBJ2-3	NA	TGTGCCACGACTAGCGGGAGCCATACGCAGTATTTT	CATTSGSHTQYF
NA	TRBV7-7	17	TRBJ2-7	NA	TGTGCCAGCAGCTTAGCTCGCCTGGGGCGGGAAACCTACGAGCAGTACTTC	CASSLARLGRETYEQYF
NA	TRBV10-3	14	TRBJ1-5	NA	TGTGCCATCAGTGCAGCCGGGTCCACTCAGCCCCAGCATTTT	CAISAAGSTQPQHF
NA	TRBV6-1	12	TRBJ1-5	many	TGTGCCAGCAGTGTAGGGGCCCAGCCCCAGCATTTT	CASSVGAQPQHF